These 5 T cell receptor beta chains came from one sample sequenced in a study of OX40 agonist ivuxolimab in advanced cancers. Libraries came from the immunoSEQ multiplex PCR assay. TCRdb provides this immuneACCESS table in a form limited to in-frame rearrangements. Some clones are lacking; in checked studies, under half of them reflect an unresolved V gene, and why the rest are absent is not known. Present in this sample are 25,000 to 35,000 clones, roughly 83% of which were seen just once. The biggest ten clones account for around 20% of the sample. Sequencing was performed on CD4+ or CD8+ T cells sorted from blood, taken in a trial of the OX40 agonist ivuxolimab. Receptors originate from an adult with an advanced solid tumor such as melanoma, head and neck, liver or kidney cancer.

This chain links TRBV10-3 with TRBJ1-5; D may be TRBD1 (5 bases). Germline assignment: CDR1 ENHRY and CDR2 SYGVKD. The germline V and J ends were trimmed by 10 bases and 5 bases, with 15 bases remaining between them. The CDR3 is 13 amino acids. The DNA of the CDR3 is TGTGCCACCACGGGGCAGGGACATCAGCCCCAGCATTTT. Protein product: CATTGQGHQPQHF.

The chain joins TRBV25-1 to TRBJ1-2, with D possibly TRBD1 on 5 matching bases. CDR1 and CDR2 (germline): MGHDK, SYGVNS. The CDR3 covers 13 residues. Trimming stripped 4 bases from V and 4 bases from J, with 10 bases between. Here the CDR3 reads CASSGPTVYGYTF. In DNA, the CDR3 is TGTGCCAGCAGTGGGCCGACAGTCTATGGCTACACCTTC.

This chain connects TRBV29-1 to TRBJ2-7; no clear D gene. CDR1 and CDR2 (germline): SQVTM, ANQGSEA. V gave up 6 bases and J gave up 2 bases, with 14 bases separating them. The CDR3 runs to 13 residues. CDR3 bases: TGCAGCGTGGCCCCCGAGGCTCCCTACGAGCAGTACTTC. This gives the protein CSVAPEAPYEQYF.

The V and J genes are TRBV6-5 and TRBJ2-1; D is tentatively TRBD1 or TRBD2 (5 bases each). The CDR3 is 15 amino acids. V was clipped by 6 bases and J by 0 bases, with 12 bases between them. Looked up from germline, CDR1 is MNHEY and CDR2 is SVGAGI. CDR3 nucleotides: TGTGCCAGCAGACCGGGGCACAGCTCCTACAATGAGCAGTTCTTC. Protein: CASRPGHSSYNEQFF.

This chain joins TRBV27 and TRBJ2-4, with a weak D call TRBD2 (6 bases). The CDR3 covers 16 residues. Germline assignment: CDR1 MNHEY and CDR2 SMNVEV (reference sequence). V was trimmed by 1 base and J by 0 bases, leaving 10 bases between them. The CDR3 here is CASSLFAGIAKNIQYF. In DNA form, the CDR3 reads TGTGCCAGCAGTTTATTTGCGGGGATAGCCAAAAACATTCAGTACTTC.